The T cell receptor beta chain under discussion was sequenced for a study of Ad26.COV2.S vaccination and SARS-CoV-2 variants. Overall study results and limits: Total responses of T cells may have been underestimated by the analyses of TCR breadth and depth.

As to treatment: some 20 received Ad26.COV2.S at low or high dose, single or two shots; roughly five received placebo; per-sample allocation not given. Day 63 after the first vaccine or placebo injection was the time point for sampling. The donor's status was that of an adult aged 18-55 years in Boston. A remark on this clone: Antigen: not known.

This CDR3 has 16 amino acids. Trimming took off 0 bases at V and 0 bases at J, with 9 bases between the two ends. The germline V gene encodes CDR1 MGHDK and CDR2 SYGVNS. Libraries were prepared by immunoSEQ multiplex PCR; TCRdb keeps only in-frame clonotypes and omits some of them. This table has some 290,000 clones, around four fifths appearing once. This sequence joins TRBV25-1 and TRBJ1-3, with no clear D. This material consisted of peripheral blood, taken in a trial of Ad26.COV2.S vaccine versus placebo. The sequence derives from a person aged 18 to 65 who received the Ad26.COV2.S COVID-19 vaccine or a placebo. The CDR3 bases are TGTGCCAGCAGTGAATACGGGAGGCGCTCTGGAAACACCATATATTTT. Its protein product is CASSEYGRRSGNTIYF. Full variable domain (outside the CDR3, taken from reference TRBV25-1 and TRBJ1-3): EADIYQTPRYLVIGTGKKITLECSQTMGHDKMYWYQQDPGMELHLIHYSYGVNSTEKGDLSSESTVSRIRTEHFPLTLESARPSHTSQYLCASSEYGRRSGNTIYFGEGSWLTVV.